Detailed here is one T cell receptor beta chain. The data belong to a study of blood T cell repertoires in COVID-19. Turning to the study itself: PBMCs, B-cell-depleted T cells, or T cells were the source of the cDNA or gDNA that made up the material.

Data came from immunoSEQ multiplex PCR; TCRdb stores just in-frame clones and leaves some out. The table records about 250,000 clones, more than 75% of them present only once. The V and J ends lost 5 bases and 5 bases respectively, with 12 bases between them. The CDR3 length is 13 residues. Germline V gene lookup returns CDR1 SGHTA and CDR2 FQGNSA. This chain links TRBV7-2 with TRBJ2-5; D gene uncertain. This receptor was taken from a woman aged 55 to 70 who had recovered from COVID-19. The sample taken for sequencing was peripheral blood. The CDR3 sequence is CASSPPVEETQYF. The CDR3 bases are TGTGCCAGCAGCCCCCCGGTGGAGGAGACCCAGTACTTC.